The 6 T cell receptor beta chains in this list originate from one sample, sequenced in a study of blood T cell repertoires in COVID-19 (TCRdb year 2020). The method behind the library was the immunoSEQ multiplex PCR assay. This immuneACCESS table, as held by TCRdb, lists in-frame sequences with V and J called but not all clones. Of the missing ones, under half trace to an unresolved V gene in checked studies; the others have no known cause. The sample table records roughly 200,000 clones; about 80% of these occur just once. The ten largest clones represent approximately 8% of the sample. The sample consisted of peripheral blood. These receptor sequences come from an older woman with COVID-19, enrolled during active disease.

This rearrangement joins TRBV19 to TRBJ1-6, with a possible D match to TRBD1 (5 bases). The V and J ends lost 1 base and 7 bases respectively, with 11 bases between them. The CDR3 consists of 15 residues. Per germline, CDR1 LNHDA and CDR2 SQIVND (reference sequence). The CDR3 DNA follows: TGTGCCAGTAGTATAGTGGTACAGGCGAATTCACCCCTCCACTTT. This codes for CASSIVVQANSPLHF.

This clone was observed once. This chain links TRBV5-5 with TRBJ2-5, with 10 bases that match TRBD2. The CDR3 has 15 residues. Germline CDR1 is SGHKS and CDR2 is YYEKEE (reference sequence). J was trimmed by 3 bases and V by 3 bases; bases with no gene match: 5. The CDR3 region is CASSSPTSGKETQYF. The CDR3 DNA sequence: TGTGCCAGCAGCTCCCCAACTAGCGGGAAAGAGACCCAGTACTTC.

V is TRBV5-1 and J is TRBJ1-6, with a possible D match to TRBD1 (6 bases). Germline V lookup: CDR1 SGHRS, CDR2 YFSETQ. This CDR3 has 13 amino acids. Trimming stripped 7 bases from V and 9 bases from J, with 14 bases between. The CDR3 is CASSDSGSSPLHF. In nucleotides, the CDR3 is TGCGCCAGCTCGGACAGCGGGAGTTCACCCCTCCACTTT. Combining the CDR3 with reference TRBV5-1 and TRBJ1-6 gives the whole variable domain KAGVTQTPRYLIKTRGQQVTLSCSPISGHRSVSWYQQTPGQGLQFLFEYFSETQRNKGNFPGRFSGRQFSNSRSEMNVSTLELGDSALYLCASSDSGSSPLHFGNGTRLTVT.

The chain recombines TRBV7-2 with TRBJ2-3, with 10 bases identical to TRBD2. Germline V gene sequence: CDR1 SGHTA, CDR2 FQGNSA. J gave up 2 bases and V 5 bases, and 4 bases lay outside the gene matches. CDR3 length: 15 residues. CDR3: CASSVTSGPTDTQYF. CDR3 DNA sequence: TGTGCCAGCAGCGTGACTAGCGGGCCCACAGATACGCAGTATTTT.

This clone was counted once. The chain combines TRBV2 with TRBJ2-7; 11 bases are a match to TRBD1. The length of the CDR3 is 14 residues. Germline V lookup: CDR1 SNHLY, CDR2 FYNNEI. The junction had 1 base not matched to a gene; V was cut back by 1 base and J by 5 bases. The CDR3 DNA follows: TGTGCCAGCAGTGAAGGGACAGGGGGCGACGAGCAGTACTTC. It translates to CASSEGTGGDEQYF.

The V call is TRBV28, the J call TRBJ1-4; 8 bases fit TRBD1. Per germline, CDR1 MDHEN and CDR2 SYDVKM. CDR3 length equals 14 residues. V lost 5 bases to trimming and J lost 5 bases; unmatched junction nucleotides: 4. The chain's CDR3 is CASSKQGVNEKLFF. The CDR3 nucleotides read TGTGCCAGCAGTAAACAGGGGGTAAATGAAAAACTGTTTTTT.